One and the same sample provided the 23 T cell receptor beta chains below, sequenced in a study of cytomegalovirus exposure and HLA in healthy donors. PCR primers comprised 60 Vbeta and 13 Jbeta primers. The assay was immunoSEQ multiplex PCR, and TCRdb's table has in-frame clones only and misses some. The listing contains 100,000 to 150,000 clones. The sequencing input was PBMCs. The receptor set was obtained from a man under 40 in good health and CMV-seronegative.

This rearrangement joins TRBV18 to TRBJ2-3; TRBD2 matches at 10 bases. The CDR3 has 13 amino acids. Germline-derived CDR1 and CDR2 are KGHSH and LQKENI. J lost 3 bases, V lost 11 bases, and 5 bases had no gene match. CDR3 sequence (DNA): TGTGCCGGAGCGGGAGGGCCAACAGATACGCAGTATTTT. Its protein is CAGAGGPTDTQYF.

CDR3 nucleotides: TGTGCCAGCGAGATGGTCACCGGGGAGCTGTTTTTT. It is translated as CASEMVTGELFF. The V gene is TRBV2, the J gene TRBJ2-2; D gene uncertain. Trimming shortened V by 8 bases and J by 4 bases, and 8 bases separated the two germline ends. The germline V gene has CDR1 SNHLY and CDR2 FYNNEI. The CDR3 covers 12 residues.

V and J are TRBV7-9 and TRBJ2-1; D might be TRBD2 (6 bases). This CDR3 is built from 16 residues. V was pared by 5 bases and J by 6 bases, with 20 bases between. The V gene's germline CDR1 is SEHNR and CDR2 FQNEAQ (reference sequence). The chain's CDR3 is CASSATWGLHFNEQFF. The CDR3 region has the DNA TGTGCCAGCAGCGCCACCTGGGGACTCCACTTCAATGAGCAGTTCTTC.

The rearrangement links TRBV1 to TRBJ2-2; TRBD2 reflects the table's D call only, with no check against the DNA. TRBV1 is described as a pseudogene. There are 18 residues in the CDR3. DNA for the CDR3: TGCACCAGCACGACGCGAGCAGTAGCGGGAGCGAACACCGGGGAGCTGTTTTTT. Protein product: CTSTTRAVAGANTGELFF.

V usage is TRBV30 and J usage is TRBJ1-1; a weak D match, TRBD1 (6 bases). The CDR3 is 11 amino acids. Germline CDR1 is GTSNPN and CDR2 is SVGIG (reference sequence). The CDR3 reads CGGGPDTEAFF. In DNA form, the CDR3 reads TGTGGAGGGGGTCCGGACACTGAAGCTTTCTTT.

The chain is built from TRBV7-9 and TRBJ1-1, with unresolved D. The germline gives CDR1 SEHNR, CDR2 FQNEAQ (reference sequence). The CDR3 consists of 13 residues. Deletions cut 9 bases from V and 6 bases from J, with 17 bases between. CDR3 residues: CASGGGSKAEAFF. The CDR3 DNA is TGTGCCAGTGGTGGAGGGTCGAAGGCTGAAGCTTTCTTT. Together with reference TRBV7-9 and TRBJ1-1, the CDR3 gives the full variable domain: DTGVSQNPRHKITKRGQNVTFRCDPISEHNRLYWYRQTLGQGPEFLTYFQNEAQLEKSRLLSDRFSAERPKGSFSTLEIQRTEQGDSAMYLCASGGGSKAEAFFGQGTRLTVV.

The V gene is TRBV19, the J gene TRBJ1-5; the match to TRBD1 covers 7 bases. The germline V gene encodes CDR1 LNHDA and CDR2 SQIVND (reference sequence). The junction had 12 bases not matched to a gene; V was cut back by 6 bases and J by 7 bases. The length of the CDR3 is 15 residues. The DNA for the CDR3 is TGTGCCAGTAGCCTCGACAGGGATCGGGGACAGCCCCAGCATTTT. Amino acids: CASSLDRDRGQPQHF.

This sequence joins TRBV2 and TRBJ1-5; D gene unclear. Germline V lookup: CDR1 SNHLY, CDR2 FYNNEI. The CDR3 extends over 14 amino acids. V dropped 3 bases and J dropped 4 bases, with 10 bases sitting between them. The CDR3, as DNA: TGTGCCAGCAGTGATAAGCATATTAATCAGCCCCAGCATTTT. This encodes CASSDKHINQPQHF.

The V and J genes are TRBV4-1 and TRBJ1-1; 7 positions match TRBD1. The V segment lost 0 bases and the J segment 1 base; nucleotides outside the gene matches: 2. CDR1 is MGHRA, CDR2 YSYEKL, per germline. This CDR3 has 15 residues. The CDR3 loop is CASSQETGTNTEAFF. CDR3 in DNA: TGCGCCAGCAGCCAAGAGACAGGGACGAACACTGAAGCTTTCTTT.

The chain joins TRBV28 to TRBJ2-7, with 7 bases aligning to TRBD2. The CDR3 sequence is 15 residues long. Germline-derived CDR1 and CDR2 are MDHEN and SYDVKM. The V and J ends lost 2 bases and 2 bases, in that order; junction bases with no gene match: 6. Here the CDR3 reads CASSLGLADPYEQYF. CDR3 DNA sequence: TGTGCCAGCAGTTTAGGTCTAGCGGATCCCTACGAGCAGTACTTC.

The rearrangement uses TRBV19 and TRBJ2-5; D perhaps matches TRBD2 (7 bases). In germline, CDR1 is LNHDA, CDR2 SQIVND (reference sequence). V was cut by 5 bases and J by 4 bases, with 20 bases left in between. The CDR3 totals 16 residues. The CDR3 region is CASSPTGTKGGETQYF. DNA of the CDR3: TGTGCCAGTAGTCCGACCGGGACTAAAGGGGGAGAGACCCAGTACTTC.

V is TRBV11-3 and J is TRBJ1-1, with D possibly being TRBD1 (6 bases). The V end lost 4 bases, the J end lost 1 base, and 10 bases lay between the germline ends. Germline V CDR1 and CDR2: SGHNT, YENEEA. CDR3 size: 14 residues. The CDR3 spells CASSSGVGNTEAFF. As DNA, the CDR3 is TGTGCCAGCAGCTCAGGGGTAGGGAACACTGAAGCTTTCTTT.

This chain joins TRBV7-9 and TRBJ1-1, with TRBD1 matching over 10 bases. The CDR3 covers 16 residues. Germline CDR1 SEHNR, CDR2 FQNEAQ (reference sequence). V was clipped by 8 bases and J by 6 bases; unmatched bases: 15. The CDR3 nucleotides are TGTGCCAGCTGGGGCGCCTCGGGACAGGGGTACGCTGAAGCTTTCTTT. Amino acid sequence: CASWGASGQGYAEAFF.

The gene calls are TRBV9 and TRBJ2-7; 16 bases align to TRBD2. The junction had 1 base not matched to a gene; V was cut back by 3 bases and J by 1 base. Germline V gene sequence: CDR1 SGDLS, CDR2 YYNGEE. The CDR3 is 16 residues long. The CDR3 coding sequence is TGTGCCAGCAGCGAGGGACTAGCGGGAGGGTCCTACGAGCAGTACTTC. Translated, it gives CASSEGLAGGSYEQYF.

The genes are TRBV7-9 and TRBJ1-2; 8 bases fit TRBD1. The CDR3 extends over 17 amino acids. The trim removed 4 bases at V and 4 bases at J, leaving 14 bases unmatched. Germline values: CDR1 SEHNR, CDR2 FQNEAQ (reference sequence). CDR3: CASSSLARQGTSYGYTF. The CDR3 DNA reads TGTGCCAGCAGCTCTTTAGCCCGACAGGGGACCTCCTATGGCTACACCTTC.

This chain links TRBV5-5 with TRBJ1-3, with a possible D match to TRBD1 (6 bases). The CDR3 sequence is 17 residues long. Per germline, CDR1 SGHKS and CDR2 YYEKEE (reference sequence). The V and J ends lost 0 bases and 0 bases respectively, with 13 bases between them. The CDR3: CASSLAAGGASGNTIYF. The DNA of the CDR3 is TGTGCCAGCAGCTTGGCGGCTGGGGGCGCCTCTGGAAACACCATATATTTT. Complete variable domain (other parts from reference TRBV5-5 and TRBJ1-3): DAGVTQSPTHLIKTRGQQVTLRCSPISGHKSVSWYQQVLGQGPQFIFQYYEKEERGRGNFPDRFSARQFPNYSSELNVNALLLGDSALYLCASSLAAGGASGNTIYFGEGSWLTVV.

The chain is built from TRBV7-3 and TRBJ1-2; 12 bases match TRBD1. The J segment lost 7 bases and the V segment lost 4 bases, leaving 10 bases of the junction unmatched. This CDR3 comprises 16 residues. CDR1 is SGHTA and CDR2 is FQGTGA in the germline V gene. CDR3 residues: CASSSRTRDRGPGYTF. The CDR3 DNA follows: TGTGCCAGCAGCTCTCGGACCCGGGACAGGGGGCCTGGCTACACCTTC.

The CDR3 nucleotides read TGTGCCACCACACAGGGGGTATCCTACAATGAGCAGTTCTTC. Residues: CATTQGVSYNEQFF. This chain connects TRBV6-1 to TRBJ2-1; 8 nucleotides agree with TRBD1. Germline V lookup: CDR1 MNHNS, CDR2 SASEGT. V lost 10 bases, J lost 1 base, and 6 bases stayed unmatched. The CDR3 consists of 14 residues.

The rearrangement uses TRBV19 and TRBJ2-3; 9 positions agree with TRBD2. Per germline, CDR1 LNHDA and CDR2 SQIVND (reference sequence). This CDR3 is built from 15 residues. With V trimmed by 5 bases and J by 0 bases, 3 bases remained unmatched. The CDR3 spells CASSWTSASTDTQYF. The CDR3 DNA reads as TGTGCCAGTAGTTGGACTAGCGCTAGCACAGATACGCAGTATTTT.

The chain carries TRBV5-4 and TRBJ2-3, with D perhaps matching TRBD2 (6 bases). Germline V gene sequence: CDR1 SGHNT, CDR2 YYREEE (reference sequence). This CDR3 has 15 residues. The ends were cut back, 4 bases at V and 2 bases at J, with 14 bases in the middle. The CDR3 sequence is CASSTPGLTTDTQYF. As DNA, the CDR3 is TGTGCCAGCAGCACACCGGGACTTACCACAGATACGCAGTATTTT.

This chain joins TRBV4-3 and TRBJ1-5; perhaps TRBD1 as D (5 bases). CDR1 LGHNA and CDR2 YSLEER come from the germline V gene. Trimming cost V 4 bases and J 8 bases, with 21 bases left between them. The CDR3 runs to 16 residues. The CDR3 spells CASSPAPGVTGEPQHF. For the CDR3, the DNA is TGCGCCAGCAGCCCAGCCCCGGGGGTTACGGGGGAGCCCCAGCATTTT.

This chain links TRBV18 with TRBJ2-3; 7 bases are a match to TRBD1. Germline CDR1 and CDR2: KGHSH and LQKENI. This CDR3 is 14 amino acids long. Trimming took 8 bases from V and 6 from J; bases not matched to a gene: 11. This CDR3 is CASATGTVSDTQYF. The DNA of the CDR3 is TGTGCCAGCGCTACCGGGACAGTCAGCGATACGCAGTATTTT.

This chain joins TRBV29-1 and TRBJ2-1; TRBD2 matches at 14 bases. CDR3 length: 14 amino acids. Germline trimming cut 6 bases from V and 9 bases from J; bases unmatched to any gene: 7. The V gene's germline CDR1 is SQVTM and CDR2 ANQGSEA. The CDR3 DNA sequence: TGCAGCGTCGCCGGGACTAGCGGGAGCAGTGAGCAGTTCTTC. Translating it yields CSVAGTSGSSEQFF.